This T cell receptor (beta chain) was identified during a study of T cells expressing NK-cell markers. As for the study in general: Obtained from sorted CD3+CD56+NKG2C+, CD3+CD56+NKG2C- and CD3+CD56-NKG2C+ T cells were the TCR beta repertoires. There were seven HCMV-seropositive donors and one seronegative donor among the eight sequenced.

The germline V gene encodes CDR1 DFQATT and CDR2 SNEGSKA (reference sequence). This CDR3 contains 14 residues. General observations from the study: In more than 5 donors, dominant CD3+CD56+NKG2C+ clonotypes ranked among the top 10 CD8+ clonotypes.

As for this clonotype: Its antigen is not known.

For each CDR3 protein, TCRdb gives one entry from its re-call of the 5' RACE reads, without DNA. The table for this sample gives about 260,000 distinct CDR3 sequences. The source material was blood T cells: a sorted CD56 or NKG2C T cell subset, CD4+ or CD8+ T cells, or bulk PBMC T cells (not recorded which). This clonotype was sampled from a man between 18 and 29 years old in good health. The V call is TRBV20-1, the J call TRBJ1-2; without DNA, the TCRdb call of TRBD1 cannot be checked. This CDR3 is CSASSPGRVSGYTF.